The 26 T cell receptor beta chains in this list originate from one sample, sequenced in a study of shared T cell receptors in the human thymus. Sequencing used immunoSEQ multiplex PCR; TCRdb keeps in-frame clones, though not all of them. Counted here are 500,000 to 850,000 clones, 80% to 90% occurring once; the ten biggest clones make up just under 0.0095%. These same records also appear under a second study, on human thymus T cells.

Material: thymocytes. The receptors stem from a boy in the first two years of life with a congenital heart defect.

V gene TRBV9 combines with J gene TRBJ1-1; no reliable D call. CDR1 and CDR2 (germline): SGDLS, YYNGEE. This CDR3 is 17 amino acids long. Trimming removed 0 bases from V and 3 bases from J, with 18 bases in between. CDR3 bases: TGTGCCAGCAGCGTAGAACTCGTTGTACGCCAGGACACTGAAGCTTTCTTT. Protein: CASSVELVVRQDTEAFF.

The chain uses TRBV14 and TRBJ2-1; the D gene is possibly TRBD2 (5 bases). CDR3 size: 16 residues. From germline, CDR1 is SGHDN and CDR2 FVKESK. Deletions cut 4 bases from V and 4 bases from J, with 17 bases between. CDR3 loop: CASSPESSGYYNEQFF. Here the CDR3 DNA reads TGTGCCAGCAGCCCCGAGTCAAGCGGTTATTACAATGAGCAGTTCTTC. The complete variable domain, with remaining parts taken from reference TRBV14 and TRBJ2-1, reads EAGVTQFPSHSVIEKGQTVTLRCDPISGHDNLYWYRRVMGKEIKFLLHFVKESKQDESGMPNNRFLAERTGGTYSTLKVQPAELEDSGVYFCASSPESSGYYNEQFFGPGTRLTVL.

The genes are TRBV4-2 and TRBJ2-3, with D perhaps matching TRBD2 (5 bases). V was trimmed by 2 bases and J by 0 bases, leaving 9 bases between them. This CDR3 region has 15 residues. Per the germline V gene, CDR1 is LGHNA and CDR2 is YNFKEQ. The DNA for the CDR3 is TGTGCCAGCAGCCAATTACGGGGTAGCACAGATACGCAGTATTTT. It encodes CASSQLRGSTDTQYF.

The rearrangement links TRBV2 to TRBJ1-5; tentatively, D is TRBD1 (5 bases). The V and J ends lost 6 bases and 3 bases respectively, with 12 bases between them. Germline V gives CDR1 SNHLY, CDR2 FYNNEI. This CDR3 has 14 residues. The CDR3 loop reads CASRRGMNNQPQHF. CDR3 in DNA: TGTGCCAGCAGAAGGGGCATGAACAATCAGCCCCAGCATTTT.

This chain connects TRBV7-2 to TRBJ1-6; D is undetermined. Trimming removed 1 base from V and 4 bases from J, with 11 bases in between. The length of the CDR3 is 16 residues. Per germline, CDR1 SGHTA and CDR2 FQGNSA. CDR3 coding DNA: TGTGCCAGCAGCTTAGAATTCTTAGATTATAATTCACCCCTCCACTTT. Its protein is CASSLEFLDYNSPLHF.

This chain links TRBV9 with TRBJ2-7, with D hard to call. V was clipped by 4 bases and J by 5 bases, with 7 bases between them. This CDR3 is 11 amino acids long. Germline loops: CDR1 SGDLS, CDR2 YYNGEE. As DNA, the CDR3 is TGTGCCAGCAGCCCCCCTCACGAGCAGTACTTC. Translating it yields CASSPPHEQYF.

The CDR3, as DNA: TGCGCCAGCAAAATACAGCGGGGTAGCACTGAAGCTTTCTTT. Translated, it gives CASKIQRGSTEAFF. The chain couples TRBV4-3 to TRBJ1-1, with D uncertain. V gave up 7 bases and J gave up 4 bases, with 16 bases separating them. Germline assignment: CDR1 LGHNA and CDR2 YSLEER. The CDR3 is 14 residues long.

V usage is TRBV27 and J usage is TRBJ1-5; 8 nucleotides agree with TRBD1. From germline, CDR1 is MNHEY and CDR2 SMNVEV (reference sequence). V was clipped by 5 bases and J by 1 base; unmatched bases: 13. This CDR3 has 18 residues. In DNA, the CDR3 is TGTGCCAGCAGTAAAGGACAGGGAAGGGGCTGGAGCAATCAGCCCCAGCATTTT. It specifies CASSKGQGRGWSNQPQHF.

The chain combines TRBV11-2 with TRBJ2-7, with unresolved D. Looked up from germline, CDR1 is SGHAT and CDR2 is FQNNGV. V dropped 2 bases and J dropped 0 bases, with 11 bases sitting between them. The CDR3 totals 15 residues. In DNA form, the CDR3 reads TGTGCCAGCAGCTTATGTGCGGAGAGCTCCTACGAGCAGTACTTC. Translated: CASSLCAESSYEQYF. Combining the CDR3 with reference TRBV11-2 and TRBJ2-7 gives the whole variable domain EAGVAQSPRYKIIEKRQSVAFWCNPISGHATLYWYQQILGQGPKLLIQFQNNGVVDDSQLPKDRFSAERLKGVDSTLKIQPAKLEDSAVYLCASSLCAESSYEQYFGPGTRLTVT.

The chain employs TRBV27 and TRBJ1-2, with D possibly being TRBD1 (6 bases). This CDR3 is 13 amino acids long. V lost 7 bases, J lost 6 bases, and 15 bases lay in between. The V gene's germline CDR1 is MNHEY and CDR2 SMNVEV (reference sequence). CDR3 loop: CASTPTGKDGYTF. In nucleotides, the CDR3 is TGTGCCAGCACGCCAACAGGGAAGGATGGCTACACCTTC.

DNA for the CDR3: TGTGCCAGCAATAGAGACAGGATCGGTAATGAAAAACTGTTTTTT. It yields the protein CASNRDRIGNEKLFF. The chain joins TRBV6-6 to TRBJ1-4, with D tentatively TRBD1 (6 bases). V was clipped by 7 bases and J by 4 bases, with 16 bases between them. This CDR3 region has 15 residues. Germline V gene sequence: CDR1 MNHNY, CDR2 SVGAGI (reference sequence).

The count of this clone is one. This chain uses TRBV14 with TRBJ1-3; 7 positions agree with TRBD1. Trimming removed 0 bases from V and 0 bases from J; junction bases left unmatched: 5. The CDR3 runs 17 residues. The V gene's germline CDR1 is SGHDN and CDR2 FVKESK. The CDR3 nucleotides read TGTGCCAGCAGCCAAGAAGTGGACAGGCTCTCTGGAAACACCATATATTTT. Residues: CASSQEVDRLSGNTIYF.

About this clone itself: This CDR3 is also generated by other DNA sequences in the sample. The chain uses TRBV19 and TRBJ1-6; D perhaps matches TRBD1 (6 bases). Germline CDR1 LNHDA, CDR2 SQIVND (reference sequence). There are 19 residues in the CDR3. The V end lost 6 bases, the J end lost 6 bases, and 27 bases lay between the germline ends. The CDR3: CASRLSAGTNRARNSPLHF. CDR3 DNA sequence: TGTGCCAGTAGACTTAGCGCTGGCACTAACAGGGCCCGTAATTCACCCCTCCACTTT.

CDR3 nucleotide sequence: TGCGCCAGCAGCCAAGATCTCCGGGACTCTACCTACAATGAGCAGTTCTTC. It encodes CASSQDLRDSTYNEQFF. The rearrangement links TRBV4-3 to TRBJ2-1, with a tentative D call TRBD2 (6 bases). V lost 0 bases and J 2 bases, leaving 14 bases between the germline ends. Germline values: CDR1 LGHNA, CDR2 YSLEER. The CDR3 covers 17 residues.

The chain combines TRBV5-1 with TRBJ1-1; D perhaps matches TRBD1 (6 bases). Looked up from germline, CDR1 is SGHRS and CDR2 is YFSETQ. V shed 1 base and J shed 3 bases, with 19 bases lying between them. The CDR3 extends over 17 amino acids. The CDR3 nucleotides are TGCGCCAGCAGCTTGTGTTATCCAGGGGAGGGGGACACTGAAGCTTTCTTT. Amino acid sequence: CASSLCYPGEGDTEAFF.

The chain combines TRBV7-2 with TRBJ1-4, with D possibly TRBD1 on 6 matching bases. The ends were cut back, 6 bases at V and 1 base at J, with 15 bases in the middle. The CDR3 spans 16 residues. CDR1 is SGHTA, CDR2 FQGNSA, per germline. CDR3 bases: TGTGCCAGCAGTTGGATAACAGGGCGAACTAATGAAAAACTGTTTTTT. It yields the protein CASSWITGRTNEKLFF.

CDR3 coding DNA: TGTGCCAGCAGCCCTCAAGGGACTAGCGGGGTCCGGGGGCAAGAGACCCAGTACTTC. Translated, it gives CASSPQGTSGVRGQETQYF. The chain links TRBV14 to TRBJ2-5; 13 bases are a match to TRBD2. Trimming at V came to 4 bases and at J to 2 bases, leaving 13 bases not matched to a gene. CDR1 and CDR2 from the germline V gene are SGHDN and FVKESK. The CDR3 is 19 amino acids.

The chain employs TRBV5-1 and TRBJ1-1; 11 bases are a match to TRBD1. The V segment lost 3 bases and the J segment 5 bases; nucleotides outside the gene matches: 0. CDR1 SGHRS and CDR2 YFSETQ come from the germline V gene. The CDR3 loop spans 13 amino acids. The CDR3 DNA reads TGCGCCAGCAGCTGGGACAGGGGGACTGAAGCTTTCTTT. Amino acid sequence: CASSWDRGTEAFF.

The genes are TRBV5-4 and TRBJ1-1; D remains unclear. This CDR3 has 14 amino acids. Germline V gene sequence: CDR1 SGHNT, CDR2 YYREEE (reference sequence). Trimming cost V 2 bases and J 6 bases, with 14 bases left between them. The DNA of the CDR3 is TGTGCCAGCAGCTTAAGAGGGTCTAAAGCTGAAGCTTTCTTT. Translation gives CASSLRGSKAEAFF.

V and J are TRBV28 and TRBJ2-7; 11 nucleotides match TRBD2. J lost 2 bases, V lost 1 base, and 7 bases had no gene match. The CDR3 spans 17 residues. Germline V gene data show CDR1 as MDHEN and CDR2 as SYDVKM. Here the CDR3 reads CASSLYSTSGGPYEQYF. The CDR3 DNA sequence: TGTGCCAGCAGTTTATACTCAACTAGCGGGGGACCCTACGAGCAGTACTTC.

This chain connects TRBV28 to TRBJ2-3; tentatively, D is TRBD1 (6 bases). V lost 5 bases, J lost 14 bases, and 17 bases lay in between. Germline lookup yields CDR1 MDHEN and CDR2 SYDVKM. The CDR3 has 12 residues. This CDR3 reads CASSLRQVGLYF. In DNA, the CDR3 is TGTGCCAGCAGTCTGCGACAGGTCGGTCTGTATTTT.

This chain connects TRBV28 to TRBJ2-7; perhaps TRBD2 as D (7 bases). CDR1 is MDHEN and CDR2 is SYDVKM in the germline V gene. V was pared by 6 bases and J by 5 bases, with 14 bases between. The CDR3 has 13 amino acids. CDR3 in DNA: TGTGCCAGCAGCTTAACAGGGAGGGACGAGCAGTACTTC. This codes for CASSLTGRDEQYF.

In this sample, this clone turned up once. The V and J genes are TRBV4-1 and TRBJ2-2, with a possible D match to TRBD2 (5 bases). The germline V gene encodes CDR1 MGHRA and CDR2 YSYEKL. The germline V and J ends were trimmed by 3 bases and 1 base, with 9 bases remaining between them. This CDR3 is built from 15 residues. The CDR3 bases are TGCGCCAGCAGCCAGCTCGGACTGAACACCGGGGAGCTGTTTTTT. It encodes CASSQLGLNTGELFF.

The chain joins TRBV28 to TRBJ1-2; D may be TRBD1 (5 bases). Trimming removed 3 bases at V and 4 bases at J, with 12 bases between. The CDR3 consists of 14 residues. CDR1 is MDHEN and CDR2 is SYDVKM in the germline V gene. CDR3 sequence reads: CASSFKDIFYGYTF. DNA of the CDR3: TGTGCCAGCAGTTTTAAGGACATATTCTATGGCTACACCTTC.

The chain recombines TRBV28 with TRBJ2-1; TRBD2 aligns across 9 bases. The CDR3 covers 19 residues. Germline CDR1 is MDHEN and CDR2 is SYDVKM. The V segment lost 0 bases and the J segment 4 bases; nucleotides outside the gene matches: 13. The CDR3 is CASSLCPPPLAGIYNEQFF. Written as DNA, the CDR3 is TGTGCCAGCAGTTTATGCCCCCCCCCTCTAGCGGGGATATACAATGAGCAGTTCTTC.

The chain joins TRBV9 to TRBJ2-1; tentative D call: TRBD2 (5 bases). The CDR3 extends over 16 amino acids. The V end was cut by 4 bases, the J end by 5 bases, with 19 bases between. Germline loops: CDR1 SGDLS, CDR2 YYNGEE. The CDR3 loop is CASSPPRGSENNEQFF. CDR3 DNA: TGTGCCAGCAGCCCCCCCCGGGGTAGCGAAAACAATGAGCAGTTCTTC. Full variable domain (outside the CDR3, taken from reference TRBV9 and TRBJ2-1): DSGVTQTPKHLITATGQRVTLRCSPRSGDLSVYWYQQSLDQGLQFLIQYYNGEERAKGNILERFSAQQFPDLHSELNLSSLELGDSALYFCASSPPRGSENNEQFFGPGTRLTVL.